Listed here are 3 T cell receptor beta chains from one sample, sequenced in a study of blood T cell repertoires in COVID-19. Produced via immunoSEQ multiplex PCR; TCRdb's table is partial and in-frame only. Of 310,000 or so clones listed, around 82% are singletons. Sequenced material: peripheral blood. These receptors all come from a woman in her forties or fifties with acute or convalescent COVID-19.

This rearrangement joins TRBV2 to TRBJ2-1; 9 bases are shared with TRBD1. V lost 5 bases and J lost 5; bases outside the gene matches: 7. CDR3 length: 15 residues. The germline V gene encodes CDR1 SNHLY and CDR2 FYNNEI. The CDR3 DNA follows: TGTGCCAGCAGTTGGACAGGGGCGAGGGACAATGAGCAGTTCTTC. Protein product: CASSWTGARDNEQFF.

The V and J genes are TRBV29-1 and TRBJ1-2; 8 nucleotides agree with TRBD1. The CDR3 extends over 14 amino acids. The V segment lost 0 bases and the J segment 5 bases; nucleotides outside the gene matches: 5. The germline CDR1 and CDR2 sequences are SQVTM and ANQGSEA. The CDR3 reads CSVEDGTGAYGYTF. CDR3 in DNA: TGCAGCGTTGAAGATGGGACAGGAGCGTATGGCTACACCTTC.

This clone was picked up a small number of times. V usage is TRBV5-4 and J usage is TRBJ2-5, with D perhaps TRBD1 (6 bases). The CDR3 extends over 17 amino acids. Germline CDR1 reads SGHNT; CDR2 reads YYREEE (reference sequence). With 0 bases removed from V and 2 bases from J, the gap between germline ends came to 17 bases. CDR3 sequence reads: CASSLGYNRVRQETQYF. DNA for the CDR3: TGTGCCAGCAGCTTGGGGTACAACAGGGTTCGGCAAGAGACCCAGTACTTC.